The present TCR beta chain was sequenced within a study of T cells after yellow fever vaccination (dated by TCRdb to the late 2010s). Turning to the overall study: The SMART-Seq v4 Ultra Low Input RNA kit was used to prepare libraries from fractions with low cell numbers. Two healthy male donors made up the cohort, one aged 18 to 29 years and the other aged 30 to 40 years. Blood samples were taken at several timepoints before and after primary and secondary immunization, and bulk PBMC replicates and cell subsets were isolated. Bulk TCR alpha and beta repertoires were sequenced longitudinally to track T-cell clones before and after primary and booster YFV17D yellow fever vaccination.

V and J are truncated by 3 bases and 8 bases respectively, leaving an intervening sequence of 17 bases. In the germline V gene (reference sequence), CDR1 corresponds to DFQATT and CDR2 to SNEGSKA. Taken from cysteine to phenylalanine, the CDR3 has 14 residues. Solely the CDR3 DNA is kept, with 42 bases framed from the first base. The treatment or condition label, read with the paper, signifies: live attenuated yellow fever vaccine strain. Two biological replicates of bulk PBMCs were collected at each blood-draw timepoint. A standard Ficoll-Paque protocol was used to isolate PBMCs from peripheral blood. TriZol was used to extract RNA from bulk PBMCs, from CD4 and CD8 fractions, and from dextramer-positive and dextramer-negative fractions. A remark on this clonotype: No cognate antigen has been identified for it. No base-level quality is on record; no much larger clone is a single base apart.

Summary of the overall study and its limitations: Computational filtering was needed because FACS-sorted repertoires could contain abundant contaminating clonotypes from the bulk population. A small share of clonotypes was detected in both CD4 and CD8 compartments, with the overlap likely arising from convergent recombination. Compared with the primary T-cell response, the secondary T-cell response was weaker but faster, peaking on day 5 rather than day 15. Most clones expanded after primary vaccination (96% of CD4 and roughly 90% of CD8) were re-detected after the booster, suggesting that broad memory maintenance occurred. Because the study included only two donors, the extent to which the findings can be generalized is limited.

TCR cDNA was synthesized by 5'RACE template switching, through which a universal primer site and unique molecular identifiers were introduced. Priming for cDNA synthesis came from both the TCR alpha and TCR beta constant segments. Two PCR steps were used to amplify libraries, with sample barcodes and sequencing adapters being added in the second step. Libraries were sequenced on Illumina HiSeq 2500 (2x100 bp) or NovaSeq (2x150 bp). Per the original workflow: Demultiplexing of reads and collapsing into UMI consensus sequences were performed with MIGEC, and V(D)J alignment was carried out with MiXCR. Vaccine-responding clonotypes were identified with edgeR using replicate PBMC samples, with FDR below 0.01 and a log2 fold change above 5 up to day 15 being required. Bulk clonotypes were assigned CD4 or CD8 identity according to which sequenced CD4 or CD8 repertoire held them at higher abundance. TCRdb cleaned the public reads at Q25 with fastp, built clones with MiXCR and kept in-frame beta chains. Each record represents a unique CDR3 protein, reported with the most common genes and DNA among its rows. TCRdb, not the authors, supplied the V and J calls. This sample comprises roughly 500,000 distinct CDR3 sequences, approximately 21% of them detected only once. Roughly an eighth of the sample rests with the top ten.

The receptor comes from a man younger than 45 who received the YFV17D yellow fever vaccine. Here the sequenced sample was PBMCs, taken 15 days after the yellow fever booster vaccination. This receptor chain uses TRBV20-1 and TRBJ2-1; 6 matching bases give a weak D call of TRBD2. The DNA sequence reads TGCAGTGCTAGGTTTGCGGGATCTTTTGATGAGCAGTTCTTC. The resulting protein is CSARFAGSFDEQFF.